Sequencing of this T cell receptor (beta chain) was carried out in a study of blood T cell repertoires in COVID-19 (TCRdb year 2020). Background for the entire study: Collaborator samples came from the United States, Italy and Spain and covered acute and convalescent phases of COVID-19. The material from the prospective study consisted of cDNA or gDNA derived from T cells, B-cell-depleted T cells, or PBMCs. Subjects who had been exposed to COVID-19, were actively infected with it, or had recovered from it provided the deeply sampled blood TCRbeta repertoires that made up the dataset. The repertoires were made available in a free public database intended to serve as a resource for research on the immune response to SARS-CoV-2. Samples came from the ongoing ImmuneRACE study (first 160 participants) plus 1,254 subjects from 6 global collaborators. A de-identified subject ID, COVID-19 status, age in years and sex were almost always included in the sample metadata. HLA class I and class II types, where available, came from metadata supplied by the sample provider rather than from assay-based typing.

Collaborating institutions collected whole blood in K2EDTA tubes following their own protocols. For TCRbeta analysis, collaborator samples were shipped as frozen whole blood, as isolated PBMCs, or as DNA extracted from either sample type. The immunoSEQ Assay, a bias-controlled multiplex PCR, was used to amplify TCRbeta CDR3 regions from genomic DNA. Concerning the study's data processing: The number of nucleated cells in each sample was estimated from the amplification of reference gene primers within the assay. To quantify the absolute abundance of each unique TCRbeta CDR3 rearrangement, sequence reads were collapsed and filtered. For each sample, productive Simpson clonality was calculated by taking the square root of Simpson's diversity index across productive rearrangements. TCRdb stores this immuneACCESS table with in-frame sequences only. Part of the clones is absent; in the studies checked, under half of the shortfall reflects unresolved V genes, and no reason is known for the rest. V, J and clone size were drawn from that table, and D and trimming were deduced from the DNA. The sample has about 130,000 clones on record, approximately 80% of them singletons. About 8% of the sample is held by the ten biggest clonotypes.

Broad study findings and their caveats: How much clinical and demographic metadata was included differed by source and by participant, and the metadata was provided uncurated.

This clone was counted a single time. What this receptor recognizes is not known. Base qualities are missing; no much larger clone stands one base away. This TCR came from an older woman with active or convalescent COVID-19. The source material was peripheral blood.

Here is the DNA: TGTGCCAGCAGTTGGACGAGGGGGGGCCCTGAAGCTTTCTTT. It specifies CASSWTRGGPEAFF. The chain couples TRBV6-2 or TRBV6-3 to TRBJ1-1; a weak D assignment points to TRBD1 (6 bases agree). As encoded in the germline V gene, CDR1 is MNHEY while CDR2 is SVGEGT. Spanning cysteine to phenylalanine, the CDR3 consists of 14 amino acids. Kept here is only the CDR3 DNA, which spans 42 bases and is read in frame from base 1. V is pared back by 4 bases and J by 6 bases, with 15 bases lying between the germline termini.